This TCR beta chain was sequenced in a study of blood T cell repertoires in COVID-19. Germline trimming cut 9 bases from V and 1 base from J; bases unmatched to any gene: 11. In germline, CDR1 is LNHDA, CDR2 SQIVND (reference sequence). The CDR3 runs 15 residues. Per the study methods: Reference gene primer amplification gave nucleated cell count estimates. The protocol was immunoSEQ multiplex PCR, while the TCRdb copy is restricted to in-frame clones and leaves out a portion. V, J and clone size are those of that table, while D and trimming were read from the DNA. Here the sample spans about 160,000 clones, 88% being singletons. Participants, about 18 to 90 years old, spanned fewer than 30 US areas. Clinical history as reported by participants underpinned cohort assignment.

Sequencing was carried out using PBMCs or T cells enriched from blood (not recorded which). This sequence joins TRBV19 and TRBJ1-1, with 7 positions matching TRBD1. This clonotype was sampled from a woman aged 45-60 years who had recovered from COVID-19. This chain's CDR3 is CASKGGQQTNTEAFF. For the CDR3, the DNA is TGTGCCAGCAAAGGGGGACAGCAGACGAACACTGAAGCTTTCTTT.